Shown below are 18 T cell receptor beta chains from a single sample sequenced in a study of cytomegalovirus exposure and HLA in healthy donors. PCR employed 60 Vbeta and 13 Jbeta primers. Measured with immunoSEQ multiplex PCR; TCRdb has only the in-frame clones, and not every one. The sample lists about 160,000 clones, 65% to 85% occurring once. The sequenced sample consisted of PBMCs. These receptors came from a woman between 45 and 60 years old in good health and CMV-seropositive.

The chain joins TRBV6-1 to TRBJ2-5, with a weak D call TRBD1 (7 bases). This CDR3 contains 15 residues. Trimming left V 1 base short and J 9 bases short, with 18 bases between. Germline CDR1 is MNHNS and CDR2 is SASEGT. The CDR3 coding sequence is TGTGCCAGCAGTGAAGAGGAGGGGGCGGGCAGGGCCCAGTACTTC. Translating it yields CASSEEEGAGRAQYF.

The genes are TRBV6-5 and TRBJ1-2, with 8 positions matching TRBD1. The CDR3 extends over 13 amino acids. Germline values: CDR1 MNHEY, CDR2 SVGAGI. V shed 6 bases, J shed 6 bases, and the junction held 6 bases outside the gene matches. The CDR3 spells CASRPTGENGYTF. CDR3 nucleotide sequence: TGTGCCAGCAGACCGACAGGGGAGAATGGCTACACCTTC.

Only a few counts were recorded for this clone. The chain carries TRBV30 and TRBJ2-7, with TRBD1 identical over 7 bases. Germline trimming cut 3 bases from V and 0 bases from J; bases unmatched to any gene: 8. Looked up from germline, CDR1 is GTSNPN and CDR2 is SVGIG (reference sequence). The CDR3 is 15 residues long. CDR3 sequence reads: CAWRRGWDSSYEQYF. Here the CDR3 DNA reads TGTGCCTGGAGACGAGGCTGGGACAGCTCCTACGAGCAGTACTTC.

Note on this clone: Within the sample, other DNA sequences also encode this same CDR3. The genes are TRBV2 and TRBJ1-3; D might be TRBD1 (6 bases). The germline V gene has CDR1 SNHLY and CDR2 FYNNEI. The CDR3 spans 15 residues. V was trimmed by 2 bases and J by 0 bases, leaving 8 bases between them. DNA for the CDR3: TGTGCCAGCAGTGAATGGGACAACTCTGGAAACACCATATATTTT. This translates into CASSEWDNSGNTIYF.

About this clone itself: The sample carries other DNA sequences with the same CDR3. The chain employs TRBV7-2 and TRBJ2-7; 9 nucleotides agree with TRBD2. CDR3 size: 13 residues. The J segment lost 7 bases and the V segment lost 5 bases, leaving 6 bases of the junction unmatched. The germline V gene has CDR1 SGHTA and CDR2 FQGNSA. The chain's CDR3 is CASSRGLAGEQYF. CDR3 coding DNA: TGTGCCAGCAGCCGGGGACTAGCAGGGGAGCAGTACTTC. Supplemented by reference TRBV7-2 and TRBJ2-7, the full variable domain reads GAGVSQSPSNKVTEKGKDVELRCDPISGHTALYWYRQSLGQGLEFLIYFQGNSAPDKSGLPSDRFSAERTGGSVSTLTIQRTQQEDSAVYLCASSRGLAGEQYFGPGTRLTVT.

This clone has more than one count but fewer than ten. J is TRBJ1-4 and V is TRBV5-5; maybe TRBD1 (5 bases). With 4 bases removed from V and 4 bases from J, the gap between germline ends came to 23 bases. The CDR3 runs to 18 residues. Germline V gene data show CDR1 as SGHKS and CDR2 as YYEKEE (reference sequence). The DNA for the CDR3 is TGTGCCAGCAGCCCCGACTCCGGCCGACAGTATCTTAATGAAAAACTGTTTTTT. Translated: CASSPDSGRQYLNEKLFF. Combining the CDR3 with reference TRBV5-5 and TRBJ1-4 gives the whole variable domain DAGVTQSPTHLIKTRGQQVTLRCSPISGHKSVSWYQQVLGQGPQFIFQYYEKEERGRGNFPDRFSARQFPNYSSELNVNALLLGDSALYLCASSPDSGRQYLNEKLFFGSGTQLSVL.

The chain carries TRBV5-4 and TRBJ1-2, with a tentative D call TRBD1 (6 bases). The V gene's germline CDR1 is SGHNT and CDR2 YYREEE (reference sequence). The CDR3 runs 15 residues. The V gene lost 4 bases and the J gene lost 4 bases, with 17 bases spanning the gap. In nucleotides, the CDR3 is TGTGCCAGCAGCGCGGGGGGGGCGGGGGGCTATGGCTACACCTTC. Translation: CASSAGGAGGYGYTF.

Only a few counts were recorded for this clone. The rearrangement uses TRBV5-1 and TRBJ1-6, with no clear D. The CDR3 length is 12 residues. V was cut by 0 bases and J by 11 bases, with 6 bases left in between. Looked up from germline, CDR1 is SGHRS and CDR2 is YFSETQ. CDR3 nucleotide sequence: TGCGCCAGCAGCTTGGGGAGGGCACCCCTCCACTTT. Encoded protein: CASSLGRAPLHF.

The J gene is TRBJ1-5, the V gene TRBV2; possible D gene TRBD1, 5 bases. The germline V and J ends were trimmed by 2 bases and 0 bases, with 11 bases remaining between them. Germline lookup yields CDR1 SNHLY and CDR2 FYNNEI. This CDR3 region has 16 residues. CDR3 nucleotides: TGTGCCAGCAGTGAAACAAGGGGATATAGCAATCAGCCCCAGCATTTT. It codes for CASSETRGYSNQPQHF.

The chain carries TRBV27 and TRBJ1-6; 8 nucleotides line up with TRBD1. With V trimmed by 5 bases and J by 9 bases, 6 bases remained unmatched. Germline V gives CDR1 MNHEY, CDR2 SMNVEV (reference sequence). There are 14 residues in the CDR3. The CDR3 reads CASSPRQGISPLHF. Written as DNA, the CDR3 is TGTGCCAGCAGTCCCAGACAGGGGATTTCACCCCTCCACTTT.

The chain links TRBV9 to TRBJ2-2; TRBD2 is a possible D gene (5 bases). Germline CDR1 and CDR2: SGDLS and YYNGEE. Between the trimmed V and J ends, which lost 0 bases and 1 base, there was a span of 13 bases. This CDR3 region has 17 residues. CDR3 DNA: TGTGCCAGCAGCGTAGACGAGGGCCTCAGGAACACCGGGGAGCTGTTTTTT. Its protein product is CASSVDEGLRNTGELFF.

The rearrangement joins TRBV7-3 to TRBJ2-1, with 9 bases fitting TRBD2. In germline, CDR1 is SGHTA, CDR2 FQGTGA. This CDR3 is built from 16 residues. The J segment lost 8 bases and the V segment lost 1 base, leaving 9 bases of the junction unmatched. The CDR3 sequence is CASSLSKAGGPDEQFF. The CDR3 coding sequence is TGTGCCAGCAGCTTAAGCAAGGCGGGGGGGCCTGATGAGCAGTTCTTC. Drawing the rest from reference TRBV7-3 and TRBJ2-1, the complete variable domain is GAGVSQTPSNKVTEKGKYVELRCDPISGHTALYWYRQSLGQGPEFLIYFQGTGAADDSGLPNDRFFAVRPEGSVSTLKIQRTERGDSAVYLCASSLSKAGGPDEQFFGPGTRLTVL.

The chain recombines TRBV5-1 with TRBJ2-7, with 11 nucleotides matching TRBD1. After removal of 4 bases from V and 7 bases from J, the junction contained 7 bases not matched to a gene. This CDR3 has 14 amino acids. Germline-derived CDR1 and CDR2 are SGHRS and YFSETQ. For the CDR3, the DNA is TGCGCCAGCAGCCCCGGACAGGGGGCATGGGAGCAGTACTTC. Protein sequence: CASSPGQGAWEQYF.

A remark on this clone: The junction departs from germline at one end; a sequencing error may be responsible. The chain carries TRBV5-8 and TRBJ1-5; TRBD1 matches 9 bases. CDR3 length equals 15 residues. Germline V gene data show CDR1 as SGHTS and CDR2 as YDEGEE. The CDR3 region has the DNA TGTGCCGGCAGCTTGGGACAGGGAGCCGCTCAGCCCCAGCATTTT. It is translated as CAGSLGQGAAQPQHF.

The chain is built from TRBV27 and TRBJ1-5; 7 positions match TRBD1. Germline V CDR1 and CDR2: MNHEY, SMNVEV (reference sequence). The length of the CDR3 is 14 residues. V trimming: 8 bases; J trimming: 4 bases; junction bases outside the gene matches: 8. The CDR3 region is CASGIQGRNQPQHF. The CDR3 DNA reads TGTGCCAGCGGAATACAGGGGAGGAATCAGCCCCAGCATTTT.

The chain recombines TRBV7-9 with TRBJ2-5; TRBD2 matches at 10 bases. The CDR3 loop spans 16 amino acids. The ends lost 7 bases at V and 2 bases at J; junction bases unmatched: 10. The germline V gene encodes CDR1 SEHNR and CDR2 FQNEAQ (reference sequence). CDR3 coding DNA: TGTGCCAGCACTCGGGGTAGCGGGGGGTTTCAAGAGACCCAGTACTTC. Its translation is CASTRGSGGFQETQYF.

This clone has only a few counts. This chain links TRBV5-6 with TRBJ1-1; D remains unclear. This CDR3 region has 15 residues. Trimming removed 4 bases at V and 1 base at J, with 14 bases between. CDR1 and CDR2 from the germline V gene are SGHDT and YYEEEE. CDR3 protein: CASSPVVRQNTEAFF. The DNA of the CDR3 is TGTGCCAGCAGCCCCGTGGTGAGGCAGAACACTGAAGCTTTCTTT.

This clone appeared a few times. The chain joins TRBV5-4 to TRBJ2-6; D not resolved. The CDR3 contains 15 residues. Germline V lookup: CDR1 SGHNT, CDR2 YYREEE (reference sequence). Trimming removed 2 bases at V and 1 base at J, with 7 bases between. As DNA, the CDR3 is TGTGCCAGCAGCTTAAGTCTATCTGGGGCCAACGTCCTGACTTTC. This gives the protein CASSLSLSGANVLTF.